The T cell receptor (beta chain) under discussion was sequenced for a study of blood T cell repertoires in COVID-19. Across the whole study: PBMCs, B-cell-depleted T cells, or T cells provided the cDNA or gDNA that made up the material.

This CDR3 has 16 amino acids. Trimming stripped 2 bases from V and 4 bases from J, with 17 bases between. The germline V gene has CDR1 MNHEY and CDR2 SVGEGT. Source study methods: Counts of nucleated cells, estimated from reference gene primer amplification, were obtained. The data were produced by immunoSEQ multiplex PCR, yet TCRdb's version contains in-frame clones alone and is incomplete. The V and J calls and clone size are taken from that table; D and trimming were inferred from the DNA. The repertoire includes tens of thousands of clones, 65% to 90% of them detected once, and approximately 40% sits in the top ten.

The TCR sequence derives from an elderly man with acute or convalescent COVID-19. The chain employs TRBV6-2 or TRBV6-3 and TRBJ1-2; D remains unclear. The specimen was peripheral blood. Here the CDR3 reads CASSYDPERSIYGYTF. In nucleotides, the CDR3 is TGTGCCAGCAGTTACGATCCAGAGCGGAGCATCTATGGCTACACCTTC.